The 20 T cell receptor beta chains in this list originate from one sample, sequenced in a study of blood T cell repertoires in COVID-19 (dated by TCRdb to 2019 to 2021). The library was made by the immunoSEQ multiplex PCR assay. Entries here come from immuneACCESS through TCRdb and include only in-frame sequences with V and J called. Some clones fail to appear in such tables; in the studies checked, an unresolved V gene covers under half of the shortfall, and the cause of the remainder is unknown. The sample data list about 300,000 clones, and approximately 92% of these were observed just once. The top ten clonotypes cover approximately 7.5% of the sample. The sequencing input was peripheral blood. The receptor set was obtained from a woman in her thirties with COVID-19, enrolled during active disease.

The chain combines TRBV30 with TRBJ1-3; no clear D. Trimming removed 3 bases from V and 4 bases from J, with 7 bases in between. The CDR3 covers 12 residues. Germline lookup yields CDR1 GTSNPN and CDR2 SVGIG (reference sequence). CDR3 DNA sequence: TGTGCCTGGAGCCCACAGGGAAACACCATATATTTT. Its protein product is CAWSPQGNTIYF.

V is TRBV28 and J is TRBJ2-7; the D gene is possibly TRBD1 (6 bases). The CDR3 is 14 residues long. The germline gives CDR1 MDHEN, CDR2 SYDVKM. V was clipped by 4 bases and J by 7 bases, with 17 bases between them. The CDR3 region is CASSSHGQSGEQYF. For the CDR3, the DNA is TGTGCCAGCAGTTCCCATGGACAGTCTGGGGAGCAGTACTTC.

The J gene is TRBJ2-1, the V gene TRBV5-4; D not certain. The CDR3 totals 15 residues. With 0 bases removed from V and 2 bases from J, the gap between germline ends came to 9 bases. Germline V CDR1 and CDR2: SGHNT, YYREEE (reference sequence). For the CDR3, the DNA is TGTGCCAGCAGCTTGGACAGAAGGCCCTACAATGAGCAGTTCTTC. Protein: CASSLDRRPYNEQFF.

This sequence joins TRBV2 and TRBJ1-6; D is perhaps TRBD1 (6 bases). The germline gives CDR1 SNHLY, CDR2 FYNNEI. The CDR3 has 15 residues. Trimming removed 5 bases at V and 7 bases at J, with 15 bases between. CDR3 sequence (DNA): TGTGCCAGCAGTCTGAGGGACAAAGAAAATTCACCCCTCCACTTT. Translated: CASSLRDKENSPLHF.

J is TRBJ2-7 and V is TRBV7-2, with unresolved D. The germline V gene has CDR1 SGHTA and CDR2 FQGNSA. With 5 bases removed from V and 2 bases from J, the gap between germline ends came to 13 bases. The CDR3 has 14 residues. The CDR3 loop reads CASSHPLTTYEQYF. CDR3 nucleotide sequence: TGTGCCAGCAGCCACCCCCTAACTACCTACGAGCAGTACTTC.

This chain links TRBV24-1 with TRBJ2-1, with 9 bases identical to TRBD2. The J segment lost 2 bases and the V segment lost 5 bases, leaving 6 bases of the junction unmatched. Germline CDR1 is KGHDR and CDR2 is SFDVKD. The CDR3 has 16 amino acids. The CDR3 nucleotides read TGTGCCACCAGTGTTGAAGCGGGAGGCCCCTACAATGAGCAGTTCTTC. Translation gives CATSVEAGGPYNEQFF.

The chain couples TRBV29-1 to TRBJ1-1, with D tentatively TRBD1 (5 bases). The V and J ends lost 7 bases and 2 bases respectively, with 14 bases between them. The CDR3 extends over 13 amino acids. CDR1 and CDR2 (germline): SQVTM, ANQGSEA. CDR3 residues: CSAETDPNTEAFF. In nucleotides, the CDR3 is TGCAGCGCAGAGACAGACCCAAACACTGAAGCTTTCTTT.

J is TRBJ1-2 and V is TRBV10-1, with TRBD1 matching over 8 bases. The CDR3 is 14 residues long. Looked up from germline, CDR1 is WNHNN and CDR2 is SYGVQD (reference sequence). Unmatched junction bases numbered 3, after V lost 0 bases and J lost 6 bases. The CDR3: CASSESRTGHGYTF. The CDR3 DNA sequence: TGCGCCAGCAGTGAGTCCCGGACAGGGCATGGCTACACCTTC.

The chain combines TRBV7-9 with TRBJ1-1; D possibly corresponds to TRBD1 (5 bases). Trimming pared 5 bases from V and 1 base from J, leaving 14 bases between. The germline gives CDR1 SEHNR, CDR2 FQNEAQ (reference sequence). CDR3 length: 15 residues. The CDR3 reads CASSPDWGGNTEAFF. The DNA for the CDR3 is TGTGCCAGCAGCCCAGATTGGGGGGGGAACACTGAAGCTTTCTTT. The variable domain in full, completed from reference TRBV7-9 and TRBJ1-1, reads DTGVSQNPRHKITKRGQNVTFRCDPISEHNRLYWYRQTLGQGPEFLTYFQNEAQLEKSRLLSDRFSAERPKGSFSTLEIQRTEQGDSAMYLCASSPDWGGNTEAFFGQGTRLTVV.

Of note for this clone: Within the sample, other DNA sequences also encode this same CDR3. The V gene is TRBV6-4, the J gene TRBJ2-1; 10 nucleotides line up with TRBD2. The length of the CDR3 is 15 residues. The germline gives CDR1 MRHNA, CDR2 SNTAGT. Unmatched junction bases numbered 0, after V lost 0 bases and J lost 4 bases. The CDR3 is CASSDSTSGYNEQFF. The CDR3 DNA sequence: TGTGCCAGCAGTGACTCGACTAGCGGGTACAATGAGCAGTTCTTC.

The chain uses TRBV6-2 or TRBV6-3 and TRBJ2-5; TRBD2 agrees at 13 bases. The CDR3 covers 15 residues. Germline V gives CDR1 MNHEY, CDR2 SVGEGT. Trimming removed 2 bases from V and 6 bases from J; junction bases left unmatched: 3. CDR3 bases: TGTGCCAGCAGTTACGGGACTAGCGGGATGAAGACCCAGTACTTC. Amino acid sequence: CASSYGTSGMKTQYF.

The CDR3 sequence is CASSPGAGQGARPQHF. The CDR3 nucleotides read TGCGCCAGCAGCCCCGGAGCGGGACAGGGGGCGCGGCCCCAGCATTTT. The J gene is TRBJ1-5, the V gene TRBV5-1; TRBD1 matches 12 bases. J was trimmed by 9 bases and V by 4 bases; bases with no gene match: 11. The CDR3 is made up of 16 amino acids. Germline-derived CDR1 and CDR2 are SGHRS and YFSETQ.

The table lists this clone with a count of one. The rearrangement links TRBV7-2 to TRBJ2-1; TRBD1 matches 11 bases. The CDR3 is 16 residues long. The junction had 6 bases not matched to a gene; V was cut back by 1 base and J by 7 bases. The germline gives CDR1 SGHTA, CDR2 FQGNSA. The CDR3 protein is CASSLGGQGARNEQFF. The CDR3 DNA follows: TGTGCCAGCAGCTTAGGAGGACAGGGGGCGAGGAATGAGCAGTTCTTC.

The rearrangement uses TRBV30 and TRBJ2-7; 8 bases align to TRBD1. CDR1 GTSNPN and CDR2 SVGIG come from the germline V gene (reference sequence). The CDR3 has 11 residues. The junction had 4 bases not matched to a gene; V was cut back by 8 bases and J by 4 bases. The CDR3: CAGNRGYEQYF. CDR3 coding DNA: TGTGCCGGGAACAGGGGGTACGAGCAGTACTTC.

The chain combines TRBV12-2 with TRBJ1-1; the tabulated D call, TRBD1, remains unverified against the DNA. TRBV12-2 is a known pseudogene. This CDR3 spans 17 amino acids. The CDR3, as DNA: TGTGCAAGTCGCTTCCCGAAGGCCGACAGGGGGGAAACTGAAGCTTTCTTT. Its translation is CASRFPKADRGETEAFF.

The V gene is TRBV19, the J gene TRBJ2-5; 10 positions match TRBD2. V shed 5 bases, J shed 2 bases, and the junction held 2 bases outside the gene matches. The CDR3 consists of 14 residues. From germline, CDR1 is LNHDA and CDR2 SQIVND (reference sequence). DNA of the CDR3: TGTGCCAGTAGTCTAGCGGGGGTTCAAGAGACCCAGTACTTC. This gives the protein CASSLAGVQETQYF.

This rearrangement joins TRBV28 to TRBJ1-2, with 8 bases lining up with TRBD1. This CDR3 region has 14 residues. J lost 4 bases, V lost 4 bases, and 5 bases had no gene match. The V gene's germline CDR1 is MDHEN and CDR2 SYDVKM. In DNA form, the CDR3 reads TGTGCCAGCAGTTCCGGGACAGGATTCTATGGCTACACCTTC. Its protein is CASSSGTGFYGYTF.

V is TRBV7-2 and J is TRBJ2-5; 12 nucleotides agree with TRBD2. The CDR3 has 16 amino acids. V lost 1 base to trimming and J lost 2 bases; unmatched junction nucleotides: 2. The germline V gene encodes CDR1 SGHTA and CDR2 FQGNSA. This CDR3 reads CASSLELAGGQETQYF. The CDR3 region has the DNA TGTGCCAGCAGCTTAGAACTAGCGGGAGGACAAGAGACCCAGTACTTC. The whole variable domain, filled in from reference TRBV7-2 and TRBJ2-5, reads GAGVSQSPSNKVTEKGKDVELRCDPISGHTALYWYRQSLGQGLEFLIYFQGNSAPDKSGLPSDRFSAERTGGSVSTLTIQRTQQEDSAVYLCASSLELAGGQETQYFGPGTRLLVL.

The chain joins TRBV7-3 to TRBJ2-5; maybe TRBD2 (6 bases). CDR1 SGHTA and CDR2 FQGTGA come from the germline V gene. The CDR3 extends over 16 amino acids. V lost 5 bases to trimming and J lost 4 bases, with 20 bases between them. The CDR3 reads CASSRGSGGGRETQYF. CDR3 in DNA: TGTGCCAGCAGCCGCGGTAGTGGGGGAGGTAGAGAGACCCAGTACTTC.

V usage is TRBV7-2 and J usage is TRBJ1-3; D unclear. The CDR3 contains 16 residues. Trimming stripped 0 bases from V and 2 bases from J, with 11 bases between. Germline V CDR1 and CDR2: SGHTA, FQGNSA. The CDR3 coding sequence is TGTGCCAGCAGCTTAGCCCCTGCGGGGACTGGAAACACCATATATTTT. This translates into CASSLAPAGTGNTIYF. The entire variable domain, with the rest obtained from reference TRBV7-2 and TRBJ1-3, is as follows: GAGVSQSPSNKVTEKGKDVELRCDPISGHTALYWYRQSLGQGLEFLIYFQGNSAPDKSGLPSDRFSAERTGGSVSTLTIQRTQQEDSAVYLCASSLAPAGTGNTIYFGEGSWLTVV.